These 2 T cell receptor beta chains originate from one sample sequenced in a study of cytomegalovirus exposure and HLA in healthy donors. The primer mix had 60 Vbeta and 13 Jbeta primers. The data were produced by immunoSEQ multiplex PCR, yet TCRdb's version contains in-frame clones alone and is incomplete. The repertoire holds over 110,000 clones, with about 80% as singletons. Sequences were obtained from PBMCs. All receptors derive from a woman between 40 and 50 years old in good health and CMV-seropositive.

The chain has TRBV5-1 and TRBJ2-4; 7 bases are a match to TRBD1. The CDR3 runs 16 residues. Germline V gene lookup returns CDR1 SGHRS and CDR2 YFSETQ. Losses at the gene ends were 4 bases for V and 8 bases for J; bases not matched to a gene: 15. The CDR3 DNA follows: TGCGCCAGCAGCCGCCGCAGACAGGGACAAGGGGACATTCAGTACTTC. Its translation: CASSRRRQGQGDIQYF.

The CDR3 loop is CASRRGTGANEQFF. CDR3 sequence (DNA): TGTGCCAGCAGGAGGGGGACAGGGGCAAATGAGCAGTTCTTC. The V call is TRBV7-2, the J call TRBJ2-1, with 10 bases identical to TRBD1. Germline CDR1 SGHTA, CDR2 FQGNSA. V lost 6 bases, J lost 7 bases, and 6 bases stayed unmatched. The CDR3 contains 14 residues. Complete variable domain (other parts from reference TRBV7-2 and TRBJ2-1): GAGVSQSPSNKVTEKGKDVELRCDPISGHTALYWYRQSLGQGLEFLIYFQGNSAPDKSGLPSDRFSAERTGGSVSTLTIQRTQQEDSAVYLCASRRGTGANEQFFGPGTRLTVL.